A selection of T cell receptor beta chains follows, all from one sample in a study of cytomegalovirus exposure and HLA in healthy donors. Data came from immunoSEQ multiplex PCR; TCRdb stores just in-frame clones and leaves some out. This table holds 60,000 or so clones, around three quarters found once. Source material: PBMCs. Receptors were obtained from a middle-aged woman in good health and CMV-seropositive. Each CDR3 is given with its conserved first and last residue.

V gene: TRBV7-2
CDR3 length: 14
J gene: TRBJ2-1
CDR3 protein: CASLPGQTYNEQFF

V gene: TRBV7-2
CDR3 length: 12
J gene: TRBJ2-7
CDR3 protein: CASSWDRYEQYF

V gene: TRBV10-1
CDR3 length: 16
J gene: TRBJ1-1
CDR3 protein: CASSGHQGIGNTEAFF

V gene: TRBV7-3
CDR3 length: 15
J gene: TRBJ2-3
CDR3 protein: CASSLGGGATDTQYF

V gene: TRBV7-9
CDR3 length: 14
J gene: TRBJ2-3
CDR3 protein: CASSSPLGTDTQYF

V gene: TRBV5-1
CDR3 length: 14
J gene: TRBJ2-3
CDR3 protein: CASTTLAGSDTQYF

V gene: TRBV4-1
CDR3 length: 12
J gene: TRBJ2-7
CDR3 protein: CASSLGGNEQYF

V gene: TRBV7-8
CDR3 length: 13
J gene: TRBJ1-1
CDR3 protein: CASSLDTNTEAFF

V gene: TRBV9
CDR3 length: 13
J gene: TRBJ1-1
CDR3 protein: CASGIYMNTEAFF

V gene: TRBV7-6
CDR3 length: 14
J gene: TRBJ1-4
CDR3 protein: CASSQWEGLEKLFF

V gene: TRBV11-2
CDR3 length: 16
J gene: TRBJ2-7
CDR3 protein: CASSSLTGGDAYEQYF

V gene: TRBV5-1
CDR3 length: 19
J gene: TRBJ2-3
CDR3 protein: CASSLELAHGIFGTDTQYF

V gene: TRBV13
CDR3 length: 13
J gene: TRBJ1-1
CDR3 protein: CASSLGSGPEAFF

V gene: TRBV5-1
CDR3 length: 15
J gene: TRBJ1-2
CDR3 protein: CASSLDLGRSSGYTF

V gene: TRBV25-1
CDR3 length: 16
J gene: TRBJ1-4
CDR3 protein: CASSKTGAYGGEKLFF

V gene: TRBV7-2
CDR3 length: 13
J gene: TRBJ1-2
CDR3 protein: CASSFGGNYGYTF

V gene: TRBV4-1
CDR3 length: 15
J gene: TRBJ1-1
CDR3 protein: CASRKGTGWNTEAFF

V gene: TRBV5-4
CDR3 length: 13
J gene: TRBJ1-4
CDR3 protein: CASSSTGNEKLFF

V gene: TRBV4-3
CDR3 length: 17
J gene: TRBJ1-6
CDR3 protein: CASSLEWQGLLNSPLHF

V gene: TRBV6-6
CDR3 length: 15
J gene: TRBJ1-5
CDR3 protein: CASTWGQGFDQPQHF

V gene: TRBV6-1
CDR3 length: 15
J gene: TRBJ1-2
CDR3 protein: CASNQGAGGGYGYTF

V gene: TRBV27
CDR3 length: 17
J gene: TRBJ2-1
CDR3 protein: CASSTGLALRTYNEQFF

V gene: TRBV6-5
CDR3 length: 16
J gene: TRBJ1-4
CDR3 protein: CASSYQPGQGEGKLFF

V gene: TRBV9
CDR3 length: 15
J gene: TRBJ2-3
CDR3 protein: CAGDGQGTFIDTQYF

V gene: TRBV4-3
CDR3 length: 15
J gene: TRBJ1-5
CDR3 protein: CASSQLTGAGQPQHF

V gene: TRBV7-9
CDR3 length: 12
J gene: TRBJ1-1
CDR3 protein: CASSPPGQQAFF

V gene: TRBV7-2
CDR3 length: 15
J gene: TRBJ2-1
CDR3 protein: CASSFQRGPSHEQFF

V gene: TRBV6-1
CDR3 length: 14
J gene: TRBJ2-3
CDR3 protein: CATIEGGAEDTQYF

V gene: TRBV6-6
CDR3 length: 14
J gene: TRBJ1-4
CDR3 protein: CASSPTTTNEKLFF

V gene: TRBV4-3
CDR3 length: 18
J gene: TRBJ1-4
CDR3 protein: CASSQDPGTGLANEKLFF

V gene: TRBV10-1
CDR3 length: 14
J gene: TRBJ2-3
CDR3 protein: CASSEWTGSYTQYF

V gene: TRBV9
CDR3 length: 14
J gene: TRBJ2-5
CDR3 protein: CASSAGQGTGTQYF

V gene: TRBV7-3
CDR3 length: 15
J gene: TRBJ2-1
CDR3 protein: CASSPDLSSYNEQFF

V gene: TRBV2
CDR3 length: 15
J gene: TRBJ2-3
CDR3 protein: CASSPERQGTDTQYF

V gene: TRBV27
CDR3 length: 15
J gene: TRBJ2-7
CDR3 protein: CASSLRTGSSYEQYF

V gene: TRBV29-1
CDR3 length: 13
J gene: TRBJ2-1
CDR3 protein: CSTGLAGLNEQFF

V gene: TRBV19
CDR3 length: 15
J gene: TRBJ2-1
CDR3 protein: CASSMRTGVGNEQFF

V gene: TRBV19
CDR3 length: 12
J gene: TRBJ2-1
CDR3 protein: CASTTAANEQFF

V gene: TRBV6-5
CDR3 length: 14
J gene: TRBJ2-7
CDR3 protein: CASSHRDGAYEQYF

V gene: TRBV7-9
CDR3 length: 17
J gene: TRBJ1-1
CDR3 protein: CSSSLGQGTTRGVEAFF

V gene: TRBV5-1
CDR3 length: 15
J gene: TRBJ2-1
CDR3 protein: CASSLLGGGINEQFF

V gene: TRBV10-3
CDR3 length: 11
J gene: TRBJ1-1
CDR3 protein: CAISLDSEAFF

V gene: TRBV30
CDR3 length: 13
J gene: TRBJ1-1
CDR3 protein: CAWSGQLNTEAFF

V gene: TRBV18
CDR3 length: 16
J gene: TRBJ2-7
CDR3 protein: CASSPMGHGQTYEQYF

V gene: TRBV9
CDR3 length: 17
J gene: TRBJ2-5
CDR3 protein: CASSVGLAGAYQETQYF

V gene: TRBV14
CDR3 length: 14
J gene: TRBJ1-6
CDR3 protein: CASSPQTRNSPLHF

V gene: TRBV7-9
CDR3 length: 16
J gene: TRBJ2-5
CDR3 protein: CASSLGVSGGRETQYF

V gene: TRBV5-1
CDR3 length: 15
J gene: TRBJ1-2
CDR3 protein: CASSLSRAENYGYTF

V gene: TRBV2
CDR3 length: 15
J gene: TRBJ1-6
CDR3 protein: CASSELGLEGSPLHF

V gene: TRBV4-3
CDR3 length: 16
J gene: TRBJ2-3
CDR3 protein: CASSQEGSGFTDTQYF

V gene: TRBV29-1
CDR3 length: 15
J gene: TRBJ1-2
CDR3 protein: CSVDSGTETAYGYTF

V gene: TRBV18
CDR3 length: 18
J gene: TRBJ2-2
CDR3 protein: CASSPRGLAGGSTGELFF

V gene: TRBV19
CDR3 length: 17
J gene: TRBJ2-1
CDR3 protein: CASSARLAGGLYNEQFF

V gene: TRBV6-4
CDR3 length: 14
J gene: TRBJ1-5
CDR3 protein: CASRSHYSNQPQHF